The following is a TCR beta chain sequence with its context. What it recognizes is unknown. This record belongs to a study of blood T cells in healthy people across ages. Study information: There was about one barcoded beta molecule captured by template switching per two T cells.

Overall study results and limits: With age, beta diversity per million T cells declined roughly linearly, significantly by over 35.

Primers used in a second PCR of about 6 to 11 cycles were a sample-barcoded 5' primer and a J-beta primer mix. TCRdb recomputed calls from the 5' RACE reads with MiXCR, one row per CDR3 protein. The sample records about 640,000 distinct CDR3 sequences, 58% being singletons. The CDR3 is 16 amino acids. Germline lookup yields CDR1 MGHDK and CDR2 SYGVNS. The germline V and J ends were trimmed by 2 bases and 3 bases, with 16 bases remaining between them. The specimen was blood. The sequence came from a man in his 60s in good health. The genes are TRBV25-1 and TRBJ2-5, with D perhaps matching TRBD2 (6 bases). This CDR3 reads CASSEAYSTSKETQYF. CDR3 coding DNA: TGTGCCAGCAGTGAAGCGTACTCCACTAGCAAAGAGACCCAGTACTTC.